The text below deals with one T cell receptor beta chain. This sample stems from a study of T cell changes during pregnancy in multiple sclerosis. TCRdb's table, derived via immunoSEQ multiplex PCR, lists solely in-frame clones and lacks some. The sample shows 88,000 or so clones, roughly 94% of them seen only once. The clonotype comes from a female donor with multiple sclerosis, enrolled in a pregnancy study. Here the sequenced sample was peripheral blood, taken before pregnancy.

DNA for the CDR3: TGTGCCAGTAGTATAGACAGTGACAATGAGCAGTTCTTC. Its translation is CASSIDSDNEQFF. The genes are TRBV19 and TRBJ2-1; D ambiguous. Trimming stripped 0 bases from V and 5 bases from J, with 5 bases between. Germline V gives CDR1 LNHDA, CDR2 SQIVND (reference sequence). The CDR3 runs 13 residues.